These 9 T cell receptor beta chains were sequenced from one sample in a study of T cell responses to AZD1222 COVID-19 vaccine. The assay was immunoSEQ multiplex PCR, and TCRdb's table has in-frame clones only and misses some. The repertoire includes over 150,000 clones, roughly nine tenths of them detected once, and 3% to 3.5% sits in the top ten. The input for sequencing was peripheral blood, taken on day 0 of AZD1222 vaccination. The source is an adult in good health.

The gene calls are TRBV11-2 and TRBJ2-5, with D possibly called TRBD1 or TRBD2 (5 bases each). Germline V gene sequence: CDR1 SGHAT, CDR2 FQNNGV. Trimming removed 1 base at V and 5 bases at J, with 20 bases between. The CDR3 covers 17 residues. The CDR3 loop reads CASSLGERWTLGETQYF. The CDR3 nucleotides read TGTGCCAGCAGCTTAGGGGAGCGGTGGACACTGGGGGAGACCCAGTACTTC.

This clone came up once. This chain uses TRBV6-6 with TRBJ1-6; D not certain. Per the germline V gene, CDR1 is MNHNY and CDR2 is SVGAGI (reference sequence). The ends were cut back, 8 bases at V and 7 bases at J, with 15 bases in the middle. CDR3 length equals 14 residues. The CDR3, as DNA: TGTGCCAGCCTTCAGATCTGGGGAAATTCACCCCTCCACTTT. This codes for CASLQIWGNSPLHF.

The rearrangement uses TRBV10-2 and TRBJ2-7; 7 bases are shared with TRBD1. J lost 2 bases, V lost 7 bases, and 5 bases had no gene match. Germline assignment: CDR1 WSHSY and CDR2 SAAADI. The CDR3 extends over 13 amino acids. The CDR3 protein is CASMAGGAYEQYF. CDR3 coding DNA: TGCGCCAGCATGGCAGGGGGAGCCTACGAGCAGTACTTC.

CDR3 protein: CASVMGTDYNEQFF. The CDR3 DNA follows: TGTGCCAGCGTAATGGGGACTGACTACAATGAGCAGTTCTTC. V is TRBV7-2 and J is TRBJ2-1, with a possible D match to TRBD2 (6 bases). Per the germline V gene, CDR1 is SGHTA and CDR2 is FQGNSA. V was pared by 8 bases and J by 3 bases, with 14 bases between. The CDR3 runs 14 residues.

J is TRBJ2-1 and V is TRBV12-3 or TRBV12-4; D possibly uses TRBD1 or TRBD2 (5 bases each). The CDR3 spans 13 residues. Trimming left V 0 bases short and J 10 bases short, with 10 bases between. CDR3 coding DNA: TGTGCCAGCAGTTTAGCGGGGGTAAAGGAGCAGTTCTTC. Protein: CASSLAGVKEQFF.

V gene TRBV7-8 combines with J gene TRBJ1-5; possible D gene TRBD1, 6 bases. CDR3 length equals 18 residues. The germline gives CDR1 SGHVS, CDR2 FQNEAQ. V was clipped by 0 bases and J by 5 bases, with 20 bases between them. The CDR3 DNA reads as TGTGCCAGCAGCTTAGCGCCGCGGGGGGCAATGAGGGATCAGCCCCAGCATTTT. This translates into CASSLAPRGAMRDQPQHF.

Written as DNA, the CDR3 is TGTGCCAGCAGCCGACTAGCGGGGGGAAACCAAGAGACCCAGTACTTC. It encodes CASSRLAGGNQETQYF. The gene calls are TRBV14 and TRBJ2-5; 13 bases line up with TRBD2. Germline lookup yields CDR1 SGHDN and CDR2 FVKESK. J gave up 0 bases and V 4 bases, and 2 bases lay outside the gene matches. The CDR3 length is 16 residues.

The chain uses TRBV12-1 and TRBJ2-3; no DNA check was done on the table's D call, TRBD2. TRBV12-1 corresponds to a pseudogene. CDR3 length: 15 residues. In DNA form, the CDR3 reads TGTGCCAGCAGCCACAAACTAGCGGGGAAAGATACGCAGTATTTT. Its translation: CASSHKLAGKDTQYF.

The chain couples TRBV10-3 to TRBJ1-1; D uncertain. Trimming stripped 3 bases from V and 3 bases from J, with 11 bases between. This CDR3 region has 14 residues. Germline lookup yields CDR1 ENHRY and CDR2 SYGVKD. The CDR3 sequence is CAISDRQEYTEAFF. The CDR3 DNA is TGTGCCATCAGTGACAGGCAGGAATACACTGAAGCTTTCTTT.